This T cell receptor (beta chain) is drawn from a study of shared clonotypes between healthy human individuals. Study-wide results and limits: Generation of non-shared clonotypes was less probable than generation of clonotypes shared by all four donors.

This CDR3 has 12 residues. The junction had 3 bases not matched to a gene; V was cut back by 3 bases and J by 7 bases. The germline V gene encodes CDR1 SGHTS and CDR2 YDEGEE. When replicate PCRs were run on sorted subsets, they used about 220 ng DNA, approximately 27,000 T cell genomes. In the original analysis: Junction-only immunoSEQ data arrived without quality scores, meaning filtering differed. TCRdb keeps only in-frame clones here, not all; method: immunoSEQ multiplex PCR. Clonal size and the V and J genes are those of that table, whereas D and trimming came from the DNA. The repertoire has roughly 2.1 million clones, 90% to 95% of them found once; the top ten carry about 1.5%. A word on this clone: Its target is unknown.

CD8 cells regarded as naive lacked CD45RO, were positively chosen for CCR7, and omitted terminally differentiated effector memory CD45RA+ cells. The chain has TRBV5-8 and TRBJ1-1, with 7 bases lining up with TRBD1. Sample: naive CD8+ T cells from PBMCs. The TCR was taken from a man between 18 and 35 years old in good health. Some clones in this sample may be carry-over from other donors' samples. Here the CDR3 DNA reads TGTGCCAGCAGCTATGGGACAGTTGAAGCTTTCTTT. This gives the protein CASSYGTVEAFF.